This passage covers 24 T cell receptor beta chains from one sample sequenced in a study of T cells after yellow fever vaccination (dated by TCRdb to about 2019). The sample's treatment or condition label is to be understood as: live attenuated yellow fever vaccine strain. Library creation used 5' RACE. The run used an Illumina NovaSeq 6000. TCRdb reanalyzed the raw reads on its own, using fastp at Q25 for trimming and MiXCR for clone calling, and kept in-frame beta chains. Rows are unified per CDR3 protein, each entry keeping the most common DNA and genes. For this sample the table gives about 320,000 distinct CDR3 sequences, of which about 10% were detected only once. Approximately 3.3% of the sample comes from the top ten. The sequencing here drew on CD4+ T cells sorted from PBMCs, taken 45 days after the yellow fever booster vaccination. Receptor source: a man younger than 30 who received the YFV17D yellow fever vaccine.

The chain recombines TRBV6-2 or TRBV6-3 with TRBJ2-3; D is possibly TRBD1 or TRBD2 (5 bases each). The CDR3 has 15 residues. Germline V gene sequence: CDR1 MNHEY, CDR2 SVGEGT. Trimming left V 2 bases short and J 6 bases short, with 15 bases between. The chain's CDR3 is CASSYGALWGDTQYF. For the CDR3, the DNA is TGTGCCAGCAGTTACGGTGCTCTCTGGGGGGATACGCAGTATTTT.

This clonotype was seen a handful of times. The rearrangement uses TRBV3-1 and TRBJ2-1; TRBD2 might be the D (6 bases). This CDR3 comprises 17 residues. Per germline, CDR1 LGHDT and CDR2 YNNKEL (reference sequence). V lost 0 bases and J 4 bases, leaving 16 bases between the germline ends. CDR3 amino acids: CASSQENFGGDYNEQFF. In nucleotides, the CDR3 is TGTGCCAGCAGCCAAGAAAACTTCGGGGGAGATTACAATGAGCAGTTCTTC.

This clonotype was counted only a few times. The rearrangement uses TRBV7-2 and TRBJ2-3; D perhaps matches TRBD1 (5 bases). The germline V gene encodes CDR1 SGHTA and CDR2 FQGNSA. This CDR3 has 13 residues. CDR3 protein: CWGEATSTDTQYF. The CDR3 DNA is TGTTGGGGCGAGGCCACTAGCACAGATACGCAGTATTTT.

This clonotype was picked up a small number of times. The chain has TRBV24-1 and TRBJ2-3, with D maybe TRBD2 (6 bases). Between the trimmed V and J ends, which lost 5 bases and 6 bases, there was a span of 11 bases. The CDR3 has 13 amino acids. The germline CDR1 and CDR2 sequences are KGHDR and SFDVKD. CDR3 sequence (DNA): TGTGCCACCAGTGCCCGGGACTCGGATACGCAGTATTTT. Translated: CATSARDSDTQYF.

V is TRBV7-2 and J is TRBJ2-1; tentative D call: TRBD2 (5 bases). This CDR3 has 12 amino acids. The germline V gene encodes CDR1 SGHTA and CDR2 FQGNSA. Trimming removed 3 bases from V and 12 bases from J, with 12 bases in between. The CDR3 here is CASSFLWAGQFF. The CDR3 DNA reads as TGTGCCAGCAGCTTCCTGTGGGCGGGGCAGTTCTTC.

The CDR3 reads CASSQAVAGISTDTQYF. CDR3 sequence (DNA): TGCGCCAGCAGCCAAGCCGTAGCGGGGATTAGCACAGATACGCAGTATTTT. The rearrangement uses TRBV4-1 and TRBJ2-3, with 8 bases fitting TRBD2. Losses at the gene ends were 1 base for V and 0 bases for J; bases not matched to a gene: 6. Germline values: CDR1 MGHRA, CDR2 YSYEKL. The CDR3 sequence is 17 residues long.

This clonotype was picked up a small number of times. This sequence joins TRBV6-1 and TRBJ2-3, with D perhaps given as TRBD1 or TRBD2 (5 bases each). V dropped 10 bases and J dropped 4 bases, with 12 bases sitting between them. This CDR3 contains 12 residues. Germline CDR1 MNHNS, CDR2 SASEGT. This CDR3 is CATYGASDTQYF. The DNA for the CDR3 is TGTGCCACTTACGGGGCCTCAGATACGCAGTATTTT.

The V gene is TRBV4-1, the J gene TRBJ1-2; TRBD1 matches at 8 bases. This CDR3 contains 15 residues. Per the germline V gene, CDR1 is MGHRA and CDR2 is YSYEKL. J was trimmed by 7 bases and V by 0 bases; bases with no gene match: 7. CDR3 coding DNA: TGCGCCAGCAGCCAAGATGGGCAGGGGGCGCTTGGCTACACCTTC. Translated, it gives CASSQDGQGALGYTF.

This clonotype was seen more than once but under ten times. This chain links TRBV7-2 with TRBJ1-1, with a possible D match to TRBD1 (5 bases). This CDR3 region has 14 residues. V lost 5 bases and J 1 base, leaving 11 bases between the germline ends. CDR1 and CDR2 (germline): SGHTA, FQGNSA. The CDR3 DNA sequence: TGTGCCAGCAGCATGGACATACGGAACACTGAAGCTTTCTTT. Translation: CASSMDIRNTEAFF.

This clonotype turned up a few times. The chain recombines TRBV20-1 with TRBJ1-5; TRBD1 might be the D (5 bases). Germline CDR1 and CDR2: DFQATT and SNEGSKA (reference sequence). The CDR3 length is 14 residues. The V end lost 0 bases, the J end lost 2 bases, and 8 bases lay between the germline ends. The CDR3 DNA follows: TGCAGTGCTAGAGAACCACAGGGCAATCAGCCCCAGCATTTT. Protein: CSAREPQGNQPQHF.

The CDR3 loop reads CASSPGALAGGTGANVLTF. The CDR3, as DNA: TGCGCCAGCAGCCCGGGAGCTTTAGCGGGGGGGACTGGGGCCAACGTCCTGACTTTC. This chain connects TRBV5-1 to TRBJ2-6; 11 nucleotides line up with TRBD2. J gave up 2 bases and V 4 bases, and 11 bases lay outside the gene matches. Germline values: CDR1 SGHRS, CDR2 YFSETQ. The length of the CDR3 is 19 residues.

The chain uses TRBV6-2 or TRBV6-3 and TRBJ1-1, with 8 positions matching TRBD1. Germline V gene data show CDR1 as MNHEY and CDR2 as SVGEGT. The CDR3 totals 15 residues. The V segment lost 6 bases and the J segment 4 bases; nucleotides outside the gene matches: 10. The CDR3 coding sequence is TGTGCCAGCAGCTCGGACAGGGCTGGGAGCACTGAAGCTTTCTTT. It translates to CASSSDRAGSTEAFF.

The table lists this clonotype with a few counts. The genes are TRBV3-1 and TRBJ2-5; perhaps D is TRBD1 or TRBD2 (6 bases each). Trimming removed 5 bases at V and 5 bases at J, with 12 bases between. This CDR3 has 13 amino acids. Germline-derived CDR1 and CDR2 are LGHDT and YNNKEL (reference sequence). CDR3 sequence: CASSRRDMETQYF. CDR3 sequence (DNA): TGTGCCAGCAGCAGGCGGGACATGGAGACCCAGTACTTC.

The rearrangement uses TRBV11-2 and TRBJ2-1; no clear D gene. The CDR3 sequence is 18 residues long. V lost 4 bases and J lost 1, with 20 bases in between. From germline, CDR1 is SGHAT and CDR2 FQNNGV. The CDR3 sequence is CASSSPPGSPSSYNEQFF. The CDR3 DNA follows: TGTGCCAGCAGCTCTCCTCCCGGGTCGCCTAGTTCCTACAATGAGCAGTTCTTC.

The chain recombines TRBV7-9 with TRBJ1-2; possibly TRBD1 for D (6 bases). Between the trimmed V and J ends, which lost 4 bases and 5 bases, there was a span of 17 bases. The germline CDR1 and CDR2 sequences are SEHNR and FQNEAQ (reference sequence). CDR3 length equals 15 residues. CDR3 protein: CASSSTGRGTYGYTF. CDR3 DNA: TGTGCCAGCAGCTCTACAGGGAGAGGGACTTATGGCTACACCTTC. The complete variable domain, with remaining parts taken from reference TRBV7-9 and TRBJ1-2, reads DTGVSQNPRHKITKRGQNVTFRCDPISEHNRLYWYRQTLGQGPEFLTYFQNEAQLEKSRLLSDRFSAERPKGSFSTLEIQRTEQGDSAMYLCASSSTGRGTYGYTFGSGTRLTVV.

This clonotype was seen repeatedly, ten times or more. CDR3: CATTEGGYGYTF. CDR3 in DNA: TGTGCCACCACCGAGGGGGGCTATGGCTACACCTTC. The rearrangement uses TRBV28 and TRBJ1-2; possibly TRBD1 for D (6 bases). V lost 10 bases to trimming and J lost 4 bases, with 13 bases between them. CDR1 MDHEN and CDR2 SYDVKM come from the germline V gene. This CDR3 contains 12 residues.

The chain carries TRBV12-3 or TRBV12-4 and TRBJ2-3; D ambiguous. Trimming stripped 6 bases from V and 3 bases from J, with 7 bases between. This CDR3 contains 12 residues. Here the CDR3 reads CASSFLTDTQYF. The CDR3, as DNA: TGTGCCAGCAGCTTTCTAACAGATACGCAGTATTTT.

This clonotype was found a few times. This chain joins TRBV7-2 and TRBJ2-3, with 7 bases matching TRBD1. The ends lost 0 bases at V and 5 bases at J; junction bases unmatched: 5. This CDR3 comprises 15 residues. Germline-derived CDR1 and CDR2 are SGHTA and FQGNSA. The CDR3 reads CASSLAQTGIDTQYF. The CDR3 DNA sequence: TGTGCCAGCAGCTTAGCGCAGACAGGGATAGATACGCAGTATTTT.

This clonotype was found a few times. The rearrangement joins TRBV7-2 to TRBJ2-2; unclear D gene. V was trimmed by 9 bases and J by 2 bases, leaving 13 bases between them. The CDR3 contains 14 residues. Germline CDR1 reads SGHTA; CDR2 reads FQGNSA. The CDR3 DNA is TGTGCCAGTCGTATCTGGGGTAACACCGGGGAGCTGTTTTTT. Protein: CASRIWGNTGELFF.

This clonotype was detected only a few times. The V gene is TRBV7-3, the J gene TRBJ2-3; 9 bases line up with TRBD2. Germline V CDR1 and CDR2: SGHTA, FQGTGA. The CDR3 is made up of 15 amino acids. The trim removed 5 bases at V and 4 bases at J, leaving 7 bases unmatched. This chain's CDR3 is CASSPRTSVADTQYF. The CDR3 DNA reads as TGTGCCAGCAGCCCGAGGACTAGCGTGGCAGATACGCAGTATTTT.

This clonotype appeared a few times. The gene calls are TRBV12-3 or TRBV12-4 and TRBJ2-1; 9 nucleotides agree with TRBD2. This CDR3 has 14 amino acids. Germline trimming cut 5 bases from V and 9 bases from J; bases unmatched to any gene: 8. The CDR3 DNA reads TGTGCCAGCAGTCGCGGGGGGGCTTATATTGAGCAGTTCTTC. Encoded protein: CASSRGGAYIEQFF.

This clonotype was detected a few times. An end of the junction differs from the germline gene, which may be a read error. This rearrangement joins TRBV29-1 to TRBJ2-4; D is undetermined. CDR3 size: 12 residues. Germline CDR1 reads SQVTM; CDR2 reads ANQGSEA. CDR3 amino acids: CSVKEWVNIQYF. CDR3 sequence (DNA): TGCAGCGTTAAAGAATGGGTAAACATTCAGTACTTC. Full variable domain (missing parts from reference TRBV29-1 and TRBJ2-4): SAVISQKPSRDICQRGTSLTIQCQVDSQVTMMFWYRQQPGQSLTLIATANQGSEATYESGFVIDKFPISRPNLTFSTLTVSNMSPEDSSIYLCSVKEWVNIQYFGAGTRLSVL.

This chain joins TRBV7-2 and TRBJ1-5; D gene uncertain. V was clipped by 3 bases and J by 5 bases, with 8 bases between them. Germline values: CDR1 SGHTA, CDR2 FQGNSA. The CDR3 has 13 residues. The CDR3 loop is CASSFGYDQPQHF. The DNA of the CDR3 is TGTGCCAGCAGCTTTGGCTATGATCAGCCCCAGCATTTT.

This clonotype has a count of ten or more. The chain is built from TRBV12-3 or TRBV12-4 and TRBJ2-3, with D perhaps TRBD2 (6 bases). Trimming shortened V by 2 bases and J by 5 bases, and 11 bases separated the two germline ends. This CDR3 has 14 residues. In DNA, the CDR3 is TGTGCCAGCAGTTTATTACTAGCTGGAGATACGCAGTATTTT. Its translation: CASSLLLAGDTQYF.